This T cell receptor beta chain was retrieved from a study of shared T cell receptors in the human thymus. Produced via immunoSEQ multiplex PCR; TCRdb's table is partial and in-frame only. Among hundreds of thousands of clones listed, around 87% were seen once. Trimming took 8 bases from V and 4 from J, leaving 13 bases between them. Germline V gene sequence: CDR1 MNHNS, CDR2 SASEGT. This CDR3 has 13 amino acids. Separately, the same data were catalogued under a study of human thymus T cells. That study adds: Donation was from healthy Finnish infants who were having corrective surgery that addressed congenital heart defects. Corrective heart surgery yielded the resections from which the thymus tissue came. Usage of V and J genes appeared biased in thymic and blood repertoires. Related work found strong thymic repertoire overlap between unrelated individuals.

The sequence was collected from a boy less than two years old with a congenital heart defect. The sequenced sample consisted of thymocytes. This chain uses TRBV6-1 with TRBJ2-3; D gene uncertain. As DNA, the CDR3 is TGTGCCAGCCTACCCCGACTGGCAGATACGCAGTATTTT. This codes for CASLPRLADTQYF.